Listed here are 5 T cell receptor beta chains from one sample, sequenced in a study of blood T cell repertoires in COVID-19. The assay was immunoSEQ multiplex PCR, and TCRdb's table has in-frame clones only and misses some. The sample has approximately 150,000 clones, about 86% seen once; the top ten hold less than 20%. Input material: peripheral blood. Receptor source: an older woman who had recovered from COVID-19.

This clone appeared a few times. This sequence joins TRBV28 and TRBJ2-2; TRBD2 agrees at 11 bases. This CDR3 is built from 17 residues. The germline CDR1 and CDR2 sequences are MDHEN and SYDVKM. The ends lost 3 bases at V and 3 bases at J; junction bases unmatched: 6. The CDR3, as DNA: TGTGCCAGCAGTTTTCCTAGCGGGAGGCAGGACACCGGGGAGCTGTTTTTT. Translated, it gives CASSFPSGRQDTGELFF.

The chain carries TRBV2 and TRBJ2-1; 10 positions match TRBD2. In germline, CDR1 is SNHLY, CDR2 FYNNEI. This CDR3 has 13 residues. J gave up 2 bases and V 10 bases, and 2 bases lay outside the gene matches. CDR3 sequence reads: CATLAGAYNEQFF. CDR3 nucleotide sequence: TGTGCCACCCTAGCGGGGGCCTACAATGAGCAGTTCTTC.

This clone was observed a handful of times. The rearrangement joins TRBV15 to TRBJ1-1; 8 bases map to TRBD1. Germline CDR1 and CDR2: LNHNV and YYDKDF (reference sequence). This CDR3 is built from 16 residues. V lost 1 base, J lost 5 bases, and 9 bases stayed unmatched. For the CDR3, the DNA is TGTGCCACCAGCAGAGCCGCGACAGGGGAGAGGACTGAAGCTTTCTTT. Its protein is CATSRAATGERTEAFF.

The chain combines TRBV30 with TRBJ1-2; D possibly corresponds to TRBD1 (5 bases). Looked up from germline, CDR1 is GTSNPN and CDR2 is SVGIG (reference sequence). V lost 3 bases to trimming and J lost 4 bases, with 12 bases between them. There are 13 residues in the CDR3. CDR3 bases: TGTGCCTGGAGGGGGGGGTATGGCTATGGCTACACCTTC. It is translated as CAWRGGYGYGYTF.

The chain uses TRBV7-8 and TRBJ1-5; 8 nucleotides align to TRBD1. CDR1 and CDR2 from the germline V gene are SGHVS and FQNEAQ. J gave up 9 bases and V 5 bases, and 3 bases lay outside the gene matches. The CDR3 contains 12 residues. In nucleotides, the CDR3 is TGTGCCAGCAGCCTCGACAGGGGGCCCCAGCATTTT. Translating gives CASSLDRGPQHF.